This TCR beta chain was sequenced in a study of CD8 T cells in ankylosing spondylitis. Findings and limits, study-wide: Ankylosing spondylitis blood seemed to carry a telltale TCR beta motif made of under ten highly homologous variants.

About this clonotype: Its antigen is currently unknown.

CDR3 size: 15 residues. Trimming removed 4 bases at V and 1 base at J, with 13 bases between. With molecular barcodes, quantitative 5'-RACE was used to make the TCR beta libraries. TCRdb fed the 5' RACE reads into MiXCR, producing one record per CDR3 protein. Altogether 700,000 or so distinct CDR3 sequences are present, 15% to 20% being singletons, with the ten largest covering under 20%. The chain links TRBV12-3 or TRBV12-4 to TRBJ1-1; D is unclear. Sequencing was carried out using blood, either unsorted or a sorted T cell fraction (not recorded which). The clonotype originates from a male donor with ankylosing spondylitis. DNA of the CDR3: TGTGCCAGCAGTTCCCACCCGGGGAGGAACACTGAAGCTTTCTTT. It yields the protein CASSSHPGRNTEAFF.